The entry that follows covers one TCR beta chain sequence. The authors' processing: For nucleated cells, counts were estimated from reference gene primer amplification. Sequencing was performed with immunoSEQ multiplex PCR; in TCRdb, only in-frame clones are kept and a portion is missing. V and J calls and clone size are copied from that table; D and trimming were computed from the DNA. This repertoire shows some 200,000 clones, approximately 84% found once; its top ten account for 7.6%. CDR3 length: 13 amino acids. Germline assignment: CDR1 LGHNT and CDR2 FRNRAP. The V segment lost 7 bases and the J segment 6 bases; nucleotides outside the gene matches: 7. The data were obtained in a study of blood T cell repertoires in COVID-19. About the research overall: The United States, Italy and Spain were the sources of the acute and convalescent COVID-19 samples. Nucleic acid was either cDNA or gDNA, and it came from T cells, B-cell-depleted T cells, or PBMCs.

The receptor's source is a woman aged 45-59 years with active or convalescent COVID-19. The sequencing sample was made of peripheral blood. The J gene is TRBJ1-2, the V gene TRBV12-5, with 8 positions matching TRBD1. The CDR3 nucleotides are TGTGCTAGTGATATCGACAGGGGACATGGCTACACCTTC. Encoded protein: CASDIDRGHGYTF.